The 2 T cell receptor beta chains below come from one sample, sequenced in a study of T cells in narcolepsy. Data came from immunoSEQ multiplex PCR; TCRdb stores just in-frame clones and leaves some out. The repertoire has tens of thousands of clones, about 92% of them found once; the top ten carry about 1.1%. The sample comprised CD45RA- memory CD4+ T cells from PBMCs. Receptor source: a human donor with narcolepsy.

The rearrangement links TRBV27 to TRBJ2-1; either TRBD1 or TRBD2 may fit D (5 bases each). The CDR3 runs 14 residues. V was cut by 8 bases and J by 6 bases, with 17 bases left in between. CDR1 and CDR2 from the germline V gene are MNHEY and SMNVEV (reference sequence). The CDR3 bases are TGTGCCAGCGGAAGGGAGAGTGGGGGCAATGAGCAGTTCTTC. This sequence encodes CASGRESGGNEQFF.

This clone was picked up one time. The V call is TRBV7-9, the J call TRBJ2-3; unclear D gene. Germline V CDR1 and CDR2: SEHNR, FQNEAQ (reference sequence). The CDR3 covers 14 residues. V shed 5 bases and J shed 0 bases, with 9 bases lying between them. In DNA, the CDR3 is TGTGCCAGCAGCAGCACCATTAGCACAGATACGCAGTATTTT. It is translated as CASSSTISTDTQYF.